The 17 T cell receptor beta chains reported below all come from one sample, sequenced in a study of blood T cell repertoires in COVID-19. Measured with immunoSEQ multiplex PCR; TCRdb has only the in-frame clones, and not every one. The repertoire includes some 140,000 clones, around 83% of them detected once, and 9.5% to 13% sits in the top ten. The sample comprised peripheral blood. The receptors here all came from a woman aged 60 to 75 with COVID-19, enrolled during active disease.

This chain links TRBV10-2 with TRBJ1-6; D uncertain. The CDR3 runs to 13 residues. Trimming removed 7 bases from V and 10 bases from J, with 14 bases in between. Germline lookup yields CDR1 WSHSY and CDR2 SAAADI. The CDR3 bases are TGCGCCAGCAAATCGAATGACGGGTCACCCCTCCACTTT. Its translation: CASKSNDGSPLHF.

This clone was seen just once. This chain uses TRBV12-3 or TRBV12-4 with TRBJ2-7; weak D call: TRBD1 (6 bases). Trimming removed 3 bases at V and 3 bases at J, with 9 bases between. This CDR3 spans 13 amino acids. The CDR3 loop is CASSFIGGYEQYF. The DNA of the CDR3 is TGTGCCAGCAGTTTTATAGGGGGCTACGAGCAGTACTTC.

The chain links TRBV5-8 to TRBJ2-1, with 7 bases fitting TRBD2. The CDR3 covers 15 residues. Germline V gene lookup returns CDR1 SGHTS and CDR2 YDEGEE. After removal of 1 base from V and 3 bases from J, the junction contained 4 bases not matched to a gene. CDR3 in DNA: TGTGCCAGCAGCTTGATAGGGGAGGGCTACAATGAGCAGTTCTTC. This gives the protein CASSLIGEGYNEQFF.

DNA for the CDR3: TGTGCCAGCAGCGTAGGGGGACTCTATGGCTACACCTTC. Protein product: CASSVGGLYGYTF. The chain carries TRBV11-2 and TRBJ1-2; TRBD1 is a possible D gene (6 bases). Germline V lookup: CDR1 SGHAT, CDR2 FQNNGV. The germline V and J ends were trimmed by 5 bases and 4 bases, with 11 bases remaining between them. There are 13 residues in the CDR3.

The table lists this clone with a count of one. CDR3 in DNA: TGTGCCAGCAGCACCCAACAGGGGAACACTGAAGCTTTCTTT. It is translated as CASSTQQGNTEAFF. The V call is TRBV9, the J call TRBJ1-1; D may be TRBD1 (6 bases). CDR3 length: 14 residues. From germline, CDR1 is SGDLS and CDR2 YYNGEE. With 4 bases removed from V and 1 base from J, the gap between germline ends came to 11 bases.

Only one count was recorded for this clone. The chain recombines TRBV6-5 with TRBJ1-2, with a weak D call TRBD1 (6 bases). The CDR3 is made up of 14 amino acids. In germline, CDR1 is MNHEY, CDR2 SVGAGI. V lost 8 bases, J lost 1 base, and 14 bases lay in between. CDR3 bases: TGTGCCAGCCGTCCCGGACAGTTTAACTATGGCTACACCTTC. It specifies CASRPGQFNYGYTF.

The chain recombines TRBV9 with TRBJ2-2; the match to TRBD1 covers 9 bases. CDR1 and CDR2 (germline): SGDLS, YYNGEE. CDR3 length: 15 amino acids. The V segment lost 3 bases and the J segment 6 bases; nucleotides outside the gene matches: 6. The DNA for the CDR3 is TGTGCCAGCAGCGCCCGGGACAGGGTCGCCGGGGAGCTGTTTTTT. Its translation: CASSARDRVAGELFF.

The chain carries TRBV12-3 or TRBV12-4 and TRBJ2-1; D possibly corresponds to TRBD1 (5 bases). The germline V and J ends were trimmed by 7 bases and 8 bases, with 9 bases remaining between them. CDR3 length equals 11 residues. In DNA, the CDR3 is TGTGCCAGCATCAGGGAATATGAGCAGTTCTTC. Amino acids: CASIREYEQFF.

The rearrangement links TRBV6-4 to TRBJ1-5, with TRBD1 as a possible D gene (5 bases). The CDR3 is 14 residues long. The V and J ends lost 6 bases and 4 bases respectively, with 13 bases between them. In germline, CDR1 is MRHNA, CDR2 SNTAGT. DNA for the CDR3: TGTGCCAGCAGGCGGAGGGGTGGAAATCAGCCCCAGCATTTT. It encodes CASRRRGGNQPQHF.

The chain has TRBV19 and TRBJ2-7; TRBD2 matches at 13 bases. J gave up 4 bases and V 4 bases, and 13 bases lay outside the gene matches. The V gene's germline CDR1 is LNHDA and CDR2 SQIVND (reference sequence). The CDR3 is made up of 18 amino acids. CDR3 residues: CASSTRRIRTSGSYEQYF. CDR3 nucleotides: TGTGCCAGTAGTACCCGAAGAATAAGGACTAGCGGGAGTTACGAGCAGTACTTC. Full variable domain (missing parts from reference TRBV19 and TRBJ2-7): DGGITQSPKYLFRKEGQNVTLSCEQNLNHDAMYWYRQDPGQGLRLIYYSQIVNDFQKGDIAEGYSVSREKKESFPLTVTSAQKNPTAFYLCASSTRRIRTSGSYEQYFGPGTRLTVT.

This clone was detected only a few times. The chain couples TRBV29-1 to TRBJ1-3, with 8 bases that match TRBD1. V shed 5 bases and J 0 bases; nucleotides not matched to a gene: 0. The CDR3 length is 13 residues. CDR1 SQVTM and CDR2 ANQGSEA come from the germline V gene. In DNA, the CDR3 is TGCAGCGTTACAGGGGGCTCTGGAAACACCATATATTTT. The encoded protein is CSVTGGSGNTIYF.

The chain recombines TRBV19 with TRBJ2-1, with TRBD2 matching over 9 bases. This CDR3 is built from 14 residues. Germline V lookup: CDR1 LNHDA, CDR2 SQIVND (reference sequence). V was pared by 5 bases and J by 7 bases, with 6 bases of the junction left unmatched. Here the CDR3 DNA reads TGTGCCAGTAGTGAAGCGGGGGGTGTTAATGAGCAGTTCTTC. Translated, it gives CASSEAGGVNEQFF.

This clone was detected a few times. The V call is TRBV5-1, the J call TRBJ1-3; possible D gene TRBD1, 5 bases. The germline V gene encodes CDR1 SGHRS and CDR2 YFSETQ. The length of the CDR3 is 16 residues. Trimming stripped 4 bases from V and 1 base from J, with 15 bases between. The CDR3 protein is CASSTAGGRSGNTIYF. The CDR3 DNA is TGCGCCAGCAGCACCGCCGGGGGACGATCTGGAAACACCATATATTTT.

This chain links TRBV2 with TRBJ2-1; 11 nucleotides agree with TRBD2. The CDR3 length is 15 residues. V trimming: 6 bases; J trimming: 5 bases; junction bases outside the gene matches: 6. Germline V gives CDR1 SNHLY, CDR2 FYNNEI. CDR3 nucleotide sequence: TGTGCCAGCAGCGCCACTAGCGGGGGAGACAATGAGCAGTTCTTC. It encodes CASSATSGGDNEQFF.

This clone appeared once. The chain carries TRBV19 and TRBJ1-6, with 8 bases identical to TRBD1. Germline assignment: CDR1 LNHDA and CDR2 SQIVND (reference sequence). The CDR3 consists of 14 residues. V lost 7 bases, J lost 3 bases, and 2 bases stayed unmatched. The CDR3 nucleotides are TGTGCCAGTAATACAGGGGGCTATAATTCACCCCTCCACTTT. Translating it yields CASNTGGYNSPLHF.

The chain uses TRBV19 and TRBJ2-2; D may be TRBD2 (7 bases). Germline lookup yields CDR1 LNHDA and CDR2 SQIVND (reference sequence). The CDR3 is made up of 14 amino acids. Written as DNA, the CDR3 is TGTGCAACTGGCCGGGGGGCGCGGACCGGGGAGCTGTTTTTT. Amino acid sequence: CATGRGARTGELFF.

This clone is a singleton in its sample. DNA for the CDR3: TGTGCCAGCAGCCAAAGCAGTTCCAGGGGAAATGAGCAGTTCTTC. It specifies CASSQSSSRGNEQFF. The chain is built from TRBV3-1 (or the pseudogene TRBV3-2) and TRBJ2-1; tentatively, D is TRBD1 (6 bases). CDR1 LGHDT and CDR2 YNNKEL come from the germline V gene (reference sequence). The CDR3 spans 15 residues. The ends were cut back, 2 bases at V and 7 bases at J, with 15 bases in the middle.